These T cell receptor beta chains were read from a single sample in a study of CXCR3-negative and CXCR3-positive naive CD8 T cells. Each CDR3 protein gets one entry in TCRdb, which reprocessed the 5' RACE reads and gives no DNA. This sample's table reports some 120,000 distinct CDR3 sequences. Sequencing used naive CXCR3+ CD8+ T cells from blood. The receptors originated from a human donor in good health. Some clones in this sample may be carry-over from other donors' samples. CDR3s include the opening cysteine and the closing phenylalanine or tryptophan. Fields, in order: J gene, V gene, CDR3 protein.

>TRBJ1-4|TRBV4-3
CASSQDQAEKLFF
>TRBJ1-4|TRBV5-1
CASSFLGTDNEKLFF
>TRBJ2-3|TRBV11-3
CASSSQTGRDTQYF
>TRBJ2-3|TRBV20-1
CSASSLYTLASTDTQYF
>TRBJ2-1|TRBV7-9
CASSGFYRVNEQFF
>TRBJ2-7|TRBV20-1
CSARAASAYEQYF
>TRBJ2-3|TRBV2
CASSEGYTTDTQYF
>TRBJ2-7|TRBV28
CASSPARGQRIYEQYF
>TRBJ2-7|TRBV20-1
CSARDVGNRYEQYF
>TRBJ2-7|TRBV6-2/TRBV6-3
CASSYPIRLHEQYF
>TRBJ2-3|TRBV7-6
CASSGSWTAGDTQYF
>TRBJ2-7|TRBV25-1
CASSEAAGGVYEQYF
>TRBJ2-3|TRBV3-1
CASSRAGTDGTDTQYF
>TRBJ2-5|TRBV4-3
CASSRSGQGKETQYF
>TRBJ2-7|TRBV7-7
CASSFGTGEDEQYF
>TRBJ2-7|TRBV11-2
CASSRGQTYEQYF
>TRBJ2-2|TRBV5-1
CASSLEQGLTGELFF
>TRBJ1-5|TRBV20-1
CSARDPGTVYNQPQHF
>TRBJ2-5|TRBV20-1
CSARPLDSPLVETQYF
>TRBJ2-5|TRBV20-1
CSAREQNQETQYF
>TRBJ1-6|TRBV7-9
CASSPREGVNSPLHF
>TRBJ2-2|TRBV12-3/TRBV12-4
CASTSGLDGELFF
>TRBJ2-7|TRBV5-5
CASLTFTGGGYEQYF
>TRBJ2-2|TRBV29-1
CSGVLTATGELFF
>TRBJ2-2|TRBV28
CASSLWGGTGELFF
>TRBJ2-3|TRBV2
CASSGGFSGDTQYF
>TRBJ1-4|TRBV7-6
CASSLTGGGGEKLFF
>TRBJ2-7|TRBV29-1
CSVPKDSREQYF
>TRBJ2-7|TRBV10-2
CASSLGQIEQYF
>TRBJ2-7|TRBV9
CASSPNRDPTYEQYF
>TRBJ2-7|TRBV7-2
CASSDLAFGQYF
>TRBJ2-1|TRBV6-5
CASSYLADYNEQFF
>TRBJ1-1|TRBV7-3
CASSLMGDGNTEAFF
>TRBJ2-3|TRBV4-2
CASSHPAGSGKGEDTQYF
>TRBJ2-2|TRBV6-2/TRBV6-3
CASSKRDTGELFF
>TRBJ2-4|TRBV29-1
CSATGAIAKNIQYF
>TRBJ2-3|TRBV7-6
CASSLAGVLDTQYF
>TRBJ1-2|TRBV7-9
CASSLDPQGLDGYTF
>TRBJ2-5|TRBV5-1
CASSLFWGQETQYF
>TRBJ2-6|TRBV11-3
CASSTQDSYSGANVLTF